Following are 31 T cell receptor beta chains from one sample sequenced in a study of T cell changes during pregnancy in multiple sclerosis. The repertoire was sequenced with immunoSEQ multiplex PCR; TCRdb's copy has only in-frame clones and lacks some. Among tens of thousands of clones listed, 91% were seen once. The input for sequencing was CD4+ T cells from peripheral blood mononuclear cells, taken after pregnancy. Source of these receptors: a female donor in good health, enrolled as a control in a pregnancy study.

The V and J genes are TRBV6-1 and TRBJ2-1; D unresolved. V gave up 3 bases and J gave up 9 bases, with 12 bases separating them. CDR3 length: 13 residues. Per the germline V gene, CDR1 is MNHNS and CDR2 is SASEGT. CDR3 residues: CASSDLRNTEQFF. The DNA for the CDR3 is TGTGCCAGCAGTGACCTACGAAATACTGAGCAGTTCTTC.

CDR3 region: CASSHRTTQETQYF. In DNA, the CDR3 is TGCGCCAGCAGTCACCGGACTACCCAAGAGACCCAGTACTTC. This chain uses TRBV5-1 with TRBJ2-5; TRBD2 might be the D (6 bases). This CDR3 region has 14 residues. Trimming cost V 5 bases and J 1 base, with 12 bases left between them. Per germline, CDR1 SGHRS and CDR2 YFSETQ.

The sample holds one count of this clone. The V gene is TRBV6-5, the J gene TRBJ1-5, with D possibly being TRBD1 (6 bases). The V end was cut by 6 bases, the J end by 1 base, with 13 bases between. The germline V gene encodes CDR1 MNHEY and CDR2 SVGAGI. This CDR3 spans 15 amino acids. The CDR3 DNA follows: TGTGCCAGCAGCTCGGACAGCAAAAGCAATCAGCCCCAGCATTTT. Residues: CASSSDSKSNQPQHF.

The chain employs TRBV10-3 and TRBJ2-5; 7 bases agree with TRBD2. The CDR3 runs 13 residues. Germline V lookup: CDR1 ENHRY, CDR2 SYGVKD. After removal of 6 bases from V and 3 bases from J, the junction contained 4 bases not matched to a gene. The CDR3 DNA is TGTGCCATCAGCCGGGGGGAGGAAGAGACCCAGTACTTC. Translating gives CAISRGEEETQYF.

This clone came up once. The chain couples TRBV7-2 to TRBJ1-4, with unresolved D. The CDR3 sequence is 14 residues long. Germline assignment: CDR1 SGHTA and CDR2 FQGNSA. Trimming stripped 4 bases from V and 0 bases from J, with 6 bases between. CDR3: CASSSFPTNEKLFF. In DNA, the CDR3 is TGTGCCAGCAGCTCCTTTCCAACTAATGAAAAACTGTTTTTT.

V gene TRBV6-1 combines with J gene TRBJ2-3, with 7 bases fitting TRBD2. The V gene's germline CDR1 is MNHNS and CDR2 SASEGT. V shed 0 bases and J 3 bases; nucleotides not matched to a gene: 9. CDR3 length: 17 residues. The CDR3 protein is CASSEAARLAYTDTQYF. The CDR3 DNA is TGTGCCAGCAGTGAAGCAGCGCGACTAGCATATACAGATACGCAGTATTTT.

The chain links TRBV10-1 to TRBJ1-4; D call uncertain. This CDR3 region has 13 residues. Germline CDR1 is WNHNN and CDR2 is SYGVQD (reference sequence). Trimming pared 3 bases from V and 2 bases from J, leaving 4 bases between. The CDR3, as DNA: TGCGCCAGCAGTGACGGGACTAATGAAAAACTGTTTTTT. Residues: CASSDGTNEKLFF.

The genes are TRBV5-4 and TRBJ2-3; 7 bases fit TRBD2. CDR3 length: 14 amino acids. J gave up 5 bases and V 1 base, and 4 bases lay outside the gene matches. Per the germline V gene, CDR1 is SGHNT and CDR2 is YYREEE (reference sequence). CDR3 region: CASSLRGEGDTQYF. The CDR3, as DNA: TGTGCCAGCAGCTTGCGGGGGGAGGGAGATACGCAGTATTTT.

J is TRBJ2-5 and V is TRBV7-2, with 13 bases identical to TRBD2. CDR1 and CDR2 (germline): SGHTA, FQGNSA. The trim removed 1 base at V and 5 bases at J, leaving 4 bases unmatched. The CDR3 totals 16 residues. CDR3: CASSLVGTSGMETQYF. The DNA for the CDR3 is TGTGCCAGCAGCTTAGTGGGGACTAGCGGGATGGAGACCCAGTACTTC.

This chain uses TRBV7-2 with TRBJ1-2; D gene uncertain. This CDR3 is 12 amino acids long. V lost 1 base and J lost 7, with 7 bases in between. CDR1 and CDR2 from the germline V gene are SGHTA and FQGNSA. CDR3 protein: CASSLELVGYTF. DNA for the CDR3: TGTGCCAGCAGCTTAGAACTGGTTGGCTACACCTTC.

V usage is TRBV18 and J usage is TRBJ2-5; D is perhaps TRBD1 (6 bases). Trimming removed 5 bases from V and 5 bases from J, with 12 bases in between. CDR3 size: 13 residues. In germline, CDR1 is KGHSH, CDR2 LQKENI. This chain's CDR3 is CASSNRELETQYF. The CDR3 nucleotides read TGTGCCAGCTCAAACAGGGAGTTGGAGACCCAGTACTTC.

The chain employs TRBV2 and TRBJ1-4; 8 positions agree with TRBD1. The CDR3 extends over 14 amino acids. CDR1 SNHLY and CDR2 FYNNEI come from the germline V gene. With 6 bases clipped from V and 5 bases from J, the junction kept 5 bases outside the gene matches. CDR3 coding DNA: TGTGCCAGCAGCGCCGGGACAGGAAATGAAAAACTGTTTTTT. Amino acids: CASSAGTGNEKLFF.

The V gene is TRBV5-8, the J gene TRBJ1-5; no clear D gene. Germline-derived CDR1 and CDR2 are SGHTS and YDEGEE. The CDR3 runs 15 residues. V lost 3 bases, J lost 0 bases, and 10 bases lay in between. In nucleotides, the CDR3 is TGTGCCAGCAGCTCCCGGTTAGATAGCAATCAGCCCCAGCATTTT. It is translated as CASSSRLDSNQPQHF.

The CDR3 loop reads CASSSQGGTEAFF. CDR3 DNA: TGTGCCAGCAGCTCACAGGGCGGCACTGAAGCTTTCTTT. The chain joins TRBV7-3 to TRBJ1-1; a weak D match, TRBD1 (6 bases). CDR3 length: 13 amino acids. Germline CDR1 SGHTA, CDR2 FQGTGA. The ends were cut back, 4 bases at V and 4 bases at J, with 10 bases in the middle. Supplemented by reference TRBV7-3 and TRBJ1-1, the full variable domain reads GAGVSQTPSNKVTEKGKYVELRCDPISGHTALYWYRQSLGQGPEFLIYFQGTGAADDSGLPNDRFFAVRPEGSVSTLKIQRTERGDSAVYLCASSSQGGTEAFFGQGTRLTVV.

The rearrangement joins TRBV21-1 to TRBJ2-3; the D segment call TRBD2 is taken from the table without a DNA check. TRBV21-1 is listed as a pseudogene. This CDR3 is built from 15 residues. The CDR3 bases are TGTGCCAGCAGCAAAGATCCGACTAGCACAGATACGCAGTATTTT. It translates to CASSKDPTSTDTQYF.

This clone was observed a few times. The rearrangement links TRBV2 to TRBJ1-1; 8 bases are shared with TRBD1. This CDR3 contains 14 residues. After removal of 6 bases from V and 0 bases from J, the junction contained 3 bases not matched to a gene. Germline V gene sequence: CDR1 SNHLY, CDR2 FYNNEI. The CDR3 DNA reads TGTGCCAGCAGACAGGGGGTAATGAACACTGAAGCTTTCTTT. Residues: CASRQGVMNTEAFF.

The chain has TRBV5-1 and TRBJ1-1; possibly TRBD1 for D (5 bases). This CDR3 has 15 residues. The V gene lost 5 bases and the J gene lost 3 bases, with 17 bases spanning the gap. CDR1 SGHRS and CDR2 YFSETQ come from the germline V gene. The CDR3 reads CASRRGGDGYTEAFF. Written as DNA, the CDR3 is TGCGCCAGCAGGAGGGGAGGGGATGGGTACACTGAAGCTTTCTTT.

This chain connects TRBV29-1 to TRBJ2-7; 11 bases match TRBD2. The CDR3 consists of 14 residues. Germline V CDR1 and CDR2: SQVTM, ANQGSEA. The V and J ends lost 4 bases and 5 bases, in that order; junction bases with no gene match: 7. In DNA, the CDR3 is TGCAGCGTTGGGATAGCGGGAGGGAGGAACGAGCAGTACTTC. Translated, it gives CSVGIAGGRNEQYF.

This sequence joins TRBV28 and TRBJ1-2, with D uncertain. The CDR3 spans 10 residues. V dropped 3 bases and J dropped 6 bases, with 2 bases sitting between them. CDR1 and CDR2 from the germline V gene are MDHEN and SYDVKM. The CDR3: CASSFNGYTF. The CDR3 bases are TGTGCCAGCAGTTTCAATGGCTACACCTTC.

This clone showed up just once. This chain connects TRBV27 to TRBJ2-2; TRBD1 agrees at 8 bases. The germline V gene encodes CDR1 MNHEY and CDR2 SMNVEV (reference sequence). V shed 2 bases and J 5 bases; nucleotides not matched to a gene: 4. The CDR3 extends over 15 amino acids. This CDR3 is CASSLAGGWTGELFF. CDR3 in DNA: TGTGCCAGCAGTTTAGCAGGGGGCTGGACCGGGGAGCTGTTTTTT.

This chain uses TRBV28 with TRBJ2-1; D perhaps matches TRBD1 (7 bases). The V gene's germline CDR1 is MDHEN and CDR2 SYDVKM. This CDR3 region has 14 residues. V lost 5 bases and J lost 7, with 15 bases in between. Here the CDR3 reads CASSPQGGGNEQFF. The CDR3 bases are TGTGCCAGCAGTCCTCAGGGGGGCGGGAATGAGCAGTTCTTC.

This clone was counted a single time. V and J are TRBV4-2 and TRBJ1-4; maybe TRBD1 (6 bases). This CDR3 spans 15 amino acids. Germline assignment: CDR1 LGHNA and CDR2 YNFKEQ. Trimming removed 0 bases from V and 8 bases from J, with 13 bases in between. DNA for the CDR3: TGTGCCAGCAGCCAAGATACACAGGGTAGGGAAAAACTGTTTTTT. Protein sequence: CASSQDTQGREKLFF.

J is TRBJ1-2 and V is TRBV18, with 7 bases aligning to TRBD1. This CDR3 spans 15 amino acids. Per germline, CDR1 KGHSH and CDR2 LQKENI. The J segment lost 6 bases and the V segment lost 1 base, leaving 8 bases of the junction unmatched. CDR3 amino acids: CASSPRAITGDGYTF. For the CDR3, the DNA is TGTGCCAGCTCACCACGGGCCATAACAGGGGATGGCTACACCTTC.

This chain connects TRBV15 to TRBJ2-1; possibly TRBD2 for D (6 bases). This CDR3 region has 18 residues. Germline V gene sequence: CDR1 LNHNV, CDR2 YYDKDF (reference sequence). V gave up 1 base and J gave up 8 bases, with 24 bases separating them. The CDR3 region has the DNA TGTGCCACCAGCAGAGTATGGGACTCCCATTTGGCCCAGCATGAGCAGTTCTTC. It specifies CATSRVWDSHLAQHEQFF.

CDR3 residues: CASSVEAGRQPQHF. CDR3 DNA: TGTGCCAGCAGCGTAGAGGCAGGGCGACAGCCCCAGCATTTT. The V and J genes are TRBV9 and TRBJ1-5; perhaps TRBD1 as D (5 bases). The CDR3 contains 14 residues. Germline loops: CDR1 SGDLS, CDR2 YYNGEE. V was pared by 0 bases and J by 7 bases, with 11 bases between.

CDR3 sequence (DNA): TGTGCCAGCAGCCCCCCCCGTGTCTCAGCCTACGAGCAGTACTTC. Its protein is CASSPPRVSAYEQYF. The chain is built from TRBV6-6 and TRBJ2-7; no clear D. Per the germline V gene, CDR1 is MNHNY and CDR2 is SVGAGI (reference sequence). V was shortened by 6 bases and J by 2 bases, with 17 bases between the two germline ends. The CDR3 loop spans 15 amino acids.

The chain employs TRBV18 and TRBJ1-5; D is possibly TRBD1 (5 bases). This CDR3 is 14 amino acids long. V was cut by 6 bases and J by 3 bases, with 12 bases left in between. The V gene's germline CDR1 is KGHSH and CDR2 LQKENI. For the CDR3, the DNA is TGTGCCAGCTCGCAAGCAGGGTCCAATCAGCCCCAGCATTTT. Amino acids: CASSQAGSNQPQHF. Combining the CDR3 with reference TRBV18 and TRBJ1-5 gives the whole variable domain NAGVMQNPRHLVRRRGQEARLRCSPMKGHSHVYWYRQLPEEGLKFMVYLQKENIIDESGMPKERFSAEFPKEGPSILRIQQVVRGDSAAYFCASSQAGSNQPQHFGDGTRLSIL.

V and J are TRBV10-2 and TRBJ1-5, with 7 bases aligning to TRBD1. Trimming took 6 bases from V and 4 from J; bases not matched to a gene: 3. CDR1 is WSHSY and CDR2 is SAAADI in the germline V gene. The CDR3 is made up of 13 amino acids. CDR3: CASRSQGNQPQHF. The DNA of the CDR3 is TGCGCCAGCAGGTCACAGGGGAATCAGCCCCAGCATTTT.

A single count supports this clone. The gene calls are TRBV6-5 and TRBJ2-7; 13 bases match TRBD2. Germline assignment: CDR1 MNHEY and CDR2 SVGAGI. Germline trimming cut 9 bases from V and 0 bases from J; bases unmatched to any gene: 5. This CDR3 comprises 15 residues. The CDR3 protein is CARGLAGLCSYEQYF. The CDR3 coding sequence is TGTGCCAGGGGACTAGCGGGGCTCTGCTCCTACGAGCAGTACTTC.

The CDR3 loop is CSVEGTDTDTQYF. The CDR3 DNA sequence: TGCAGCGTTGAAGGGACAGACACAGATACGCAGTATTTT. The chain combines TRBV29-1 with TRBJ2-3, with D perhaps TRBD1 (6 bases). Germline V gene lookup returns CDR1 SQVTM and CDR2 ANQGSEA. The CDR3 totals 13 residues. V was clipped by 1 base and J by 2 bases, with 7 bases between them.

The V and J genes are TRBV27 and TRBJ2-7, with a possible D match to TRBD2 (6 bases). The CDR3 covers 14 residues. The V end was cut by 1 base, the J end by 3 bases, with 10 bases between. Germline CDR1 reads MNHEY; CDR2 reads SMNVEV (reference sequence). CDR3 bases: TGTGCCAGCAGTTTATACGGGGGTAACTACGAGCAGTACTTC. Translated, it gives CASSLYGGNYEQYF.